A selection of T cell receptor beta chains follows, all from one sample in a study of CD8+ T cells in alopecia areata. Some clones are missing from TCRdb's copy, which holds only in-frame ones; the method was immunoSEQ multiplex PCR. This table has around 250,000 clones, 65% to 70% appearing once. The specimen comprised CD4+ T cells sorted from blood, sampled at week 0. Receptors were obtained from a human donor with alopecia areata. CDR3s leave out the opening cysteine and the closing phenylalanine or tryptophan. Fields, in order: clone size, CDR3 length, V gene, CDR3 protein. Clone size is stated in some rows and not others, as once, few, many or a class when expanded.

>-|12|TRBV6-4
ASSESPTNEKLF
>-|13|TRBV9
ASSVVQTNTGELF
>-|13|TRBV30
AWSTQRGTQETQY
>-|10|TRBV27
ASSGILGEQY
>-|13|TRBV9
ASSVAGWGISEQF
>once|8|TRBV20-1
SARNESQY
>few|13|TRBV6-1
ASRETGSSYNEQF
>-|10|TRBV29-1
SVERMNTEAF
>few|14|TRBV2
ASTPGQGLSPYGYT
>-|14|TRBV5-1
ASSLARAGQTYEQY
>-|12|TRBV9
ASSEEGYSTEAF
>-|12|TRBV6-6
ASSLRGSNTEAF
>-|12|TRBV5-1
ASSHRTMGDTQY
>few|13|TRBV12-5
ASAPQAGVTDTQY
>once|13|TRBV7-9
ASDSGQGHTDTQY
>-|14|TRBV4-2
ASSLRLASSYNEQF
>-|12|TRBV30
AWNRDAWNSPLH
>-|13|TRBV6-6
ASSYSQPMNTEAF
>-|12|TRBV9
ASSVTPQGYEQY
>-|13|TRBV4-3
ASSQDSNRASLAF
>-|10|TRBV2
ASSEDYREQY